This TCR beta chain is from a study of cytomegalovirus exposure and HLA in healthy donors. The PCR contained 60 Vbeta and 13 Jbeta primers. Data came from immunoSEQ multiplex PCR; TCRdb stores just in-frame clones and leaves some out. The sample records under 200,000 clones, around 79% being singletons. Remarks on this clone: Its antigen remains unidentified. The sample carries other DNA sequences with the same CDR3.

Germline CDR1 and CDR2: SGHTA and FQGNSA. The junction had 3 bases not matched to a gene; V was cut back by 1 base and J by 4 bases. The CDR3 is 15 amino acids. Notes on the study in general: A later analysis found that most CMV-associated TCR beta chains appeared HLA-restricted. About 87% or about 30% of the time was how often most TCR beta V segments were productive, according to an earlier analysis. In a later analysis, common viral pathogens appeared linked to several of the most significant clusters.

The receptor's source is a man aged 50 to 60 in good health and CMV-seropositive. The sequenced sample consisted of PBMCs. The chain joins TRBV7-2 to TRBJ2-7; 11 bases are a match to TRBD2. The CDR3 spells CASSLGLAGGYEQYF. Here the CDR3 DNA reads TGTGCCAGCAGCTTAGGTCTAGCGGGGGGTTACGAGCAGTACTTC.